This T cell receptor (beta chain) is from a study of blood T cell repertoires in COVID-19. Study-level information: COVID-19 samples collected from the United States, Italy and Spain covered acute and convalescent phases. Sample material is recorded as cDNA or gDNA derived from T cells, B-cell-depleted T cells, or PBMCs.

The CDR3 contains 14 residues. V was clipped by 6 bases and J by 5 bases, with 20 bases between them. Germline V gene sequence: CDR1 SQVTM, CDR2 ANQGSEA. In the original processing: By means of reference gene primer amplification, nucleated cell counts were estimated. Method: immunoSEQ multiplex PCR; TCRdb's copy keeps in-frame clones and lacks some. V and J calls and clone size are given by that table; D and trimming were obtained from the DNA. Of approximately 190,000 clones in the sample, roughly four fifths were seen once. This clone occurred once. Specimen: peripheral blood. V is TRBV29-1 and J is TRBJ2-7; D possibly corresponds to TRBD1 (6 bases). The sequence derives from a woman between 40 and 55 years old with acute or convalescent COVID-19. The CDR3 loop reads CSVGRQERADEQYF. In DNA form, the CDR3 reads TGCAGCGTGGGGAGACAGGAACGGGCGGACGAGCAGTACTTC.